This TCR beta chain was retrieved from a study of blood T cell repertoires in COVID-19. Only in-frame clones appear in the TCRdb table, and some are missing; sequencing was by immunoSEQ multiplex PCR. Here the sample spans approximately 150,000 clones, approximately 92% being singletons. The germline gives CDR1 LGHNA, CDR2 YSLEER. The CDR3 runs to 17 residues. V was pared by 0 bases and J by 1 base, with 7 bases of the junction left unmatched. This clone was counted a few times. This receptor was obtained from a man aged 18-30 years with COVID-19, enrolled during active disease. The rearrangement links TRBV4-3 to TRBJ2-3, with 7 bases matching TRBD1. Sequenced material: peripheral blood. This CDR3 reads CASSQDPTGSGTDTQYF. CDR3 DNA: TGCGCCAGCAGCCAAGACCCGACAGGGTCAGGCACAGATACGCAGTATTTT.